This T cell receptor beta chain was retrieved from a study of T cells after yellow fever vaccination. Study conclusions and caveats: Although the secondary response was weaker, it peaked faster, at day 5 versus 15. Abundant clonotypes (contaminants from the bulk population) could be present in FACS-sorted repertoires. Most primary-vaccination clones recurred post-booster (roughly 96% CD4, about 90% CD8).

This clonotype has ten or more counts. Its antigen is currently unknown. Conversion of TCR transcripts into cDNA relied on 5'RACE template switching, which added a universal primer site and UMIs. From the 5' RACE reads, TCRdb called clonotypes with MiXCR, one entry per CDR3 protein. Of around 400,000 distinct CDR3 sequences listed, 9.5% to 13% were seen once; the top ten hold roughly 18%. CDR3 length equals 14 residues. Germline CDR1 and CDR2: SGHTA and FQGNSA. Deletions cut 4 bases from V and 1 base from J, with 8 bases between. This chain connects TRBV7-2 to TRBJ1-5; unclear D gene. The source is a young man who received the YFV17D yellow fever vaccine. The material sequenced was PBMCs, taken on the day of the first yellow fever vaccination. The CDR3 region is CASSSLGSNQPQHF. In DNA form, the CDR3 reads TGTGCCAGCAGCTCTCTTGGGAGCAATCAGCCCCAGCATTTT.